This T cell receptor (beta chain) came from a study of shared clonotypes between healthy human individuals. Study results and limitations: The four-donor shared clonotypes exceeded non-shared clonotypes in generation probability, with non-shared ones scoring lower. Blood was the sole source, and tissue repertoires probably differ.

Each subset's genomic DNA was shared equally among a number of immunoSEQ plates. The authors loaded about 200 ng DNA, 25,000 to 30,000 T cell genomes, into sorted-subset replicate PCRs. Assay used: immunoSEQ multiplex PCR; TCRdb lists only in-frame clones, some missing. The repertoire consists of 1.4 million or so clones, with less than 99% occurring once and the leading ten covering approximately 0.38%. The CDR3 consists of 16 residues. Germline trimming cut 8 bases from V and 2 bases from J; bases unmatched to any gene: 10. Per the germline V gene, CDR1 is LNHDA and CDR2 is SQIVND (reference sequence). In the case of this clone: Its antigen is as yet unknown.

This receptor was taken from a man aged 30 to 39 in good health. Sequenced material: naive CD4+ T cells sorted from blood. The subset denotes: CD45RA+ positively selected. V is TRBV19 and J is TRBJ2-2; TRBD1 aligns across 8 bases. The CDR3 nucleotides are TGTGCCAGTTGCCTACCCGGGACAGGAAACACCGGGGAGCTGTTTTTT. Translating it yields CASCLPGTGNTGELFF.